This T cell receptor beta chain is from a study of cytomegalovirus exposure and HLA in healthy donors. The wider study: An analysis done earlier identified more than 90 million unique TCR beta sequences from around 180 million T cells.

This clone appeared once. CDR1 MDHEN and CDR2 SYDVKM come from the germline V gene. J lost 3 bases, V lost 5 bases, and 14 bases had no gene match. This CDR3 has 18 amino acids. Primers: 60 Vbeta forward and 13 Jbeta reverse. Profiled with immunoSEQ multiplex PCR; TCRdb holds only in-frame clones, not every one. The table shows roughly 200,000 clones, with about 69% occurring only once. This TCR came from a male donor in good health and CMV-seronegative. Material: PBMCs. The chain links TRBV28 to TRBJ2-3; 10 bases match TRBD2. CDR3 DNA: TGTGCCAGCAGTCCAACAACGGGACTAGCGAAGGGTACAGATACGCAGTATTTT. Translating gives CASSPTTGLAKGTDTQYF.